A selection of T cell receptor beta chains follows, all from one sample in a study of blood T cell repertoires in COVID-19. Assay: immunoSEQ multiplex PCR; the TCRdb copy retains only in-frame clones and omits some. The table lists under 450,000 clones, roughly nine tenths of them singletons. Source material: PBMCs or T cells enriched from blood (not recorded which). The origin of the receptors is a middle-aged woman who had been exposed to COVID-19. Each CDR3 is given with its conserved first and last residue. A D gene is named only where the DNA matches it firmly. Expanded clones get a size class; other rows say once, few or many, or leave the size out.

>TRBV10-1|TRBD1|TRBJ2-7|.
TGCGCCAGCAGTGAGGCGGGACAGGGAGTATGGGAGCAGTACTTC
CASSEAGQGVWEQYF
>TRBV19|TRBD1|TRBJ1-5|once
TGTGCCAGTAGTTTTGGAGGGAGGACAGGGGGTATGGGCAATCAGCCCCAGCATTTT
CASSFGGRTGGMGNQPQHF
>TRBV18|.|TRBJ1-6|.
TGTGCCAGCTCACCAAAGGGGAATTCACCCCTCCACTTT
CASSPKGNSPLHF
>TRBV19|.|TRBJ2-1|.
TGTGCCAGTAGTGCCTCGCCCCGGGGGGCCGGGGGTGAGCAGTTCTTC
CASSASPRGAGGEQFF
>TRBV6-2/TRBV6-3|.|TRBJ2-3|.
TGTGCCAGCAGTTACGCAGGAAGGGGCGCAGATACGCAGTATTTT
CASSYAGRGADTQYF
>TRBV19|TRBD1|TRBJ1-1|.
TGTGCCAGTAGTCCTGTGGGGACAGCGAACACTGAAGCTTTCTTT
CASSPVGTANTEAFF
>TRBV7-9|.|TRBJ2-7|.
TGTGCCAGCAGCTTTAAAGGCGGCCCCTACGAGCAGTACTTC
CASSFKGGPYEQYF
>TRBV10-3|TRBD1|TRBJ1-2|.
TGTGCCATCAGGACTACAGGGGAAGGCTACACCTTC
CAIRTTGEGYTF
>TRBV19|TRBD1|TRBJ1-3|once
TGTGCCAGTAGCCTTCAGGGGGCTGGGGGAAACACCATATATTTT
CASSLQGAGGNTIYF
>TRBV5-1|TRBD1|TRBJ1-1|once
TGCGCCAGCAGCTTGGCTCCGACAGGGTCATACACTGAAGCTTTCTTT
CASSLAPTGSYTEAFF
>TRBV7-2|.|TRBJ1-2|.
TGTGCCAGCAGCCCAGACTGGGGGCAAAATCGACATGGCTACACCTTC
CASSPDWGQNRHGYTF
>TRBV9|.|TRBJ1-3|.
TGTGCCAGCAGCCCCATCCCTCAGGGATATGGAAACACCATATATTTT
CASSPIPQGYGNTIYF
>TRBV6-2/TRBV6-3|TRBD2|TRBJ2-3|.
TGTGCCAGCAGTACTCATGGACTAGCGGGCACAGATACGCAGTATTTT
CASSTHGLAGTDTQYF
>TRBV6-5|.|TRBJ2-7|.
TGTGCCAGCAGGGCGGTGGGGGGAGGAAGGGACGAGCAGTACTTC
CASRAVGGGRDEQYF
>TRBV5-1|.|TRBJ2-7|.
TGCGCCAGCAGCTTGTTGGTAGCCAGGGGCGAGAACGAGCAGTACTTC
CASSLLVARGENEQYF
>TRBV3-1/TRBV3-2|.|TRBJ2-7|.
TGTGCCAGCAGCCAAGATCGCTCCTACGAGCAGTACTTC
CASSQDRSYEQYF
>TRBV19|.|TRBJ1-1|once
TGTGCCAGTAGTATAGATCTACCAGGGAACACTGAAGCTTTCTTT
CASSIDLPGNTEAFF
>TRBV9|TRBD1|TRBJ1-6|.
TGTGCCAGCAGCGTAGCACAGGGGCTAAATTCACCCCTCCACTTT
CASSVAQGLNSPLHF
>TRBV6-5|.|TRBJ1-6|.
TGTGCCAGCGGGGCAGGGAATAATTCACCCCTCCACTTT
CASGAGNNSPLHF
>TRBV7-2|.|TRBJ2-3|.
TGTGCCAGCAGCTTAGGCAGCGGAACTAGCACAGATACGCAGTATTTT
CASSLGSGTSTDTQYF